Listed below are T cell receptor beta chains from one sample, sequenced in a study of blood T cell repertoires in COVID-19. Assay used: immunoSEQ multiplex PCR; TCRdb lists only in-frame clones, some missing. In the table there are tens of thousands of clones, around 86% of which are singletons. The material sequenced was peripheral blood. These receptors all stem from a man between 65 and 79 years old with acute or convalescent COVID-19. Each CDR3 is given with its conserved first and last residue. A D gene is named only where the DNA matches it firmly. Rows may omit the clone size; those that give it use once, few, many or a size class.

clone size: .
CDR3 length: 15
J gene: TRBJ1-2
V gene: TRBV24-1
D gene: .
CDR3 protein: CATKTGIAGDYGYTF
CDR3 DNA: TGTGCCACCAAAACAGGGATAGCAGGGGACTATGGCTACACCTTC

clone size: once
CDR3 length: 14
J gene: TRBJ2-5
V gene: TRBV7-2
D gene: .
CDR3 protein: CASSFGGRKETQYF
CDR3 DNA: TGTGCCAGCAGCTTCGGTGGGAGGAAAGAGACCCAGTACTTC

clone size: once
CDR3 length: 18
J gene: TRBJ2-3
V gene: TRBV28
D gene: TRBD2
CDR3 protein: CASSRHALAGGGTDTQYF
CDR3 DNA: TGTGCCAGCAGTCGGCACGCACTAGCGGGAGGTGGCACAGATACGCAGTATTTT

clone size: .
CDR3 length: 17
J gene: TRBJ2-7
V gene: TRBV10-3
D gene: TRBD1
CDR3 protein: CAISDPTRGPSSYEQYF
CDR3 DNA: TGTGCCATCAGTGACCCCACTAGGGGGCCGAGCTCCTACGAGCAGTACTTC

clone size: .
CDR3 length: 19
J gene: TRBJ2-3
V gene: TRBV10-1
D gene: TRBD2
CDR3 protein: CASSRTSGSCSTPTDTQYF
CDR3 DNA: TGCGCCAGCAGTAGGACTAGCGGGAGTTGCTCGACCCCCACAGATACGCAGTATTTT

clone size: medium-sized
CDR3 length: 16
J gene: TRBJ2-7
V gene: TRBV14
D gene: TRBD2
CDR3 protein: CASSHPTSGLSYEQYF
CDR3 DNA: TGTGCCAGCAGCCACCCGACTAGCGGTTTATCCTACGAGCAGTACTTC

clone size: .
CDR3 length: 14
J gene: TRBJ2-5
V gene: TRBV6-2/TRBV6-3
D gene: .
CDR3 protein: CASSSIQGRKTQYF
CDR3 DNA: TGTGCCAGCAGTTCAATCCAGGGCCGGAAGACCCAGTACTTC

clone size: .
CDR3 length: 12
J gene: TRBJ1-4
V gene: TRBV10-3
D gene: .
CDR3 protein: CAIRDSREKLFF
CDR3 DNA: TGTGCCATCCGGGACTCGCGTGAAAAACTGTTTTTT

clone size: .
CDR3 length: 12
J gene: TRBJ2-2
V gene: TRBV7-6
D gene: .
CDR3 protein: CASSLQGWELFF
CDR3 DNA: TGTGCCAGCAGCTTACAGGGCTGGGAGCTGTTTTTT

clone size: .
CDR3 length: 14
J gene: TRBJ1-6
V gene: TRBV5-6
D gene: TRBD1
CDR3 protein: CASSLGQGSSPLHF
CDR3 DNA: TGTGCCAGCAGCTTGGGACAGGGGAGCTCACCCCTCCACTTT

clone size: .
CDR3 length: 16
J gene: TRBJ2-5
V gene: TRBV7-2
D gene: TRBD2
CDR3 protein: CASSTLLAGGRETQYF
CDR3 DNA: TGTGCCAGCAGCACCCTACTAGCGGGGGGGAGGGAGACCCAGTACTTC

clone size: .
CDR3 length: 13
J gene: TRBJ1-2
V gene: TRBV10-3
D gene: .
CDR3 protein: CAIERGQNYGYTF
CDR3 DNA: TGTGCCATCGAGCGCGGACAGAACTATGGCTACACCTTC

clone size: .
CDR3 length: 14
J gene: TRBJ1-2
V gene: TRBV2
D gene: TRBD1
CDR3 protein: CASSRLPGTAGYTF
CDR3 DNA: TGTGCCAGCAGTAGGCTCCCGGGGACAGCTGGCTACACCTTC

clone size: .
CDR3 length: 16
J gene: TRBJ1-6
V gene: TRBV5-6
D gene: TRBD1
CDR3 protein: CASSSLRQGRNSPLHF
CDR3 DNA: TGTGCCAGCAGCTCGCTTAGACAGGGGAGGAATTCACCCCTCCACTTT

clone size: .
CDR3 length: 14
J gene: TRBJ2-5
V gene: TRBV29-1
D gene: .
CDR3 protein: CSVVGQLLQETQYF
CDR3 DNA: TGCAGCGTGGTAGGACAGCTACTGCAAGAGACCCAGTACTTC

clone size: .
CDR3 length: 14
J gene: TRBJ2-7
V gene: TRBV5-8
D gene: .
CDR3 protein: CASSFPRSSYEQYF
CDR3 DNA: TGTGCCAGCAGCTTCCCACGGAGCTCCTACGAGCAGTACTTC

clone size: .
CDR3 length: 16
J gene: TRBJ2-2
V gene: TRBV4-2
D gene: .
CDR3 protein: CASSQDSQLHTGELFF
CDR3 DNA: TGTGCCAGCAGCCAAGATAGCCAACTACACACCGGGGAGCTGTTTTTT

clone size: .
CDR3 length: 12
J gene: TRBJ2-3
V gene: TRBV4-2
D gene: .
CDR3 protein: CASSQGLATQYF
CDR3 DNA: TGTGCCAGCAGCCAAGGGCTAGCCACGCAGTATTTT

clone size: once
CDR3 length: 14
J gene: TRBJ1-2
V gene: TRBV30
D gene: TRBD1
CDR3 protein: CAWSDDRTGHGYTF
CDR3 DNA: TGTGCCTGGAGCGACGACCGGACAGGGCATGGCTACACCTTC

clone size: once
CDR3 length: 17
J gene: TRBJ1-5
V gene: TRBV27
D gene: TRBD1
CDR3 protein: CASSLRGTGSVLQPQHF
CDR3 DNA: TGTGCCAGCAGTTTAAGGGGGACAGGATCCGTATTACAGCCCCAGCATTTT

clone size: .
CDR3 length: 18
J gene: TRBJ2-5
V gene: TRBV7-9
D gene: TRBD1
CDR3 protein: CASSLMGQVAVGRETQYF
CDR3 DNA: TGTGCCAGCAGCTTAATGGGACAGGTCGCCGTGGGTCGAGAGACCCAGTACTTC

clone size: .
CDR3 length: 16
J gene: TRBJ2-7
V gene: TRBV19
D gene: TRBD2
CDR3 protein: CASSMRTSGQFGEQYF
CDR3 DNA: TGTGCCAGTAGTATGAGGACTAGCGGGCAATTTGGCGAGCAGTACTTC

clone size: .
CDR3 length: 15
J gene: TRBJ2-7
V gene: TRBV24-1
D gene: TRBD1
CDR3 protein: CATSDSGTGGHEQYF
CDR3 DNA: TGTGCCACCAGTGACTCCGGGACAGGGGGCCACGAGCAGTACTTC

clone size: .
CDR3 length: 15
J gene: TRBJ2-7
V gene: TRBV19
D gene: TRBD2
CDR3 protein: CASSTTSGSSYEQYF
CDR3 DNA: TGTGCCAGTAGTACCACTAGCGGGAGTTCCTACGAGCAGTACTTC

clone size: .
CDR3 length: 13
J gene: TRBJ1-1
V gene: TRBV10-3
D gene: .
CDR3 protein: CAISSTANTEAFF
CDR3 DNA: TGTGCCATCAGCTCGACAGCGAACACTGAAGCTTTCTTT

clone size: .
CDR3 length: 15
J gene: TRBJ1-5
V gene: TRBV27
D gene: .
CDR3 protein: CASSPAGIGRQPQHF
CDR3 DNA: TGTGCCAGCAGCCCTGCCGGAATAGGGAGGCAGCCCCAGCATTTT

clone size: .
CDR3 length: 17
J gene: TRBJ1-6
V gene: TRBV19
D gene: TRBD1
CDR3 protein: CANRHTGGAGGNSPLHF
CDR3 DNA: TGTGCCAACCGCCATACAGGGGGCGCTGGTGGTAATTCACCCCTCCACTTT

clone size: .
CDR3 length: 19
J gene: TRBJ2-6
V gene: TRBV6-2/TRBV6-3
D gene: .
CDR3 protein: CASSYSAGQSYSGANVLTF
CDR3 DNA: TGTGCCAGCAGTTACTCGGCGGGACAGTCGTACTCTGGGGCCAACGTCCTGACTTTC

clone size: .
CDR3 length: 11
J gene: TRBJ2-1
V gene: TRBV29-1
D gene: .
CDR3 protein: CSATGYNEQFF
CDR3 DNA: TGCAGCGCCACGGGCTACAATGAGCAGTTCTTC

clone size: .
CDR3 length: 16
J gene: TRBJ1-3
V gene: TRBV5-1
D gene: TRBD1
CDR3 protein: CASSLYPTGTGNTIYF
CDR3 DNA: TGCGCCAGCAGCTTATATCCGACAGGGACTGGAAACACCATATATTTT

clone size: .
CDR3 length: 10
J gene: TRBJ1-4
V gene: TRBV27
D gene: .
CDR3 protein: CASLNEKLFF
CDR3 DNA: TGTGCCAGCCTCAATGAAAAACTGTTTTTT

clone size: .
CDR3 length: 13
J gene: TRBJ1-1
V gene: TRBV11-2
D gene: .
CDR3 protein: CASSLGRLTEAFF
CDR3 DNA: TGTGCCAGCAGCTTAGGCCGGTTAACTGAAGCTTTCTTT

clone size: few
CDR3 length: 15
J gene: TRBJ1-1
V gene: TRBV28
D gene: .
CDR3 protein: CASSLTQGRNTEAFF
CDR3 DNA: TGTGCCAGCAGTCTAACCCAGGGGCGGAACACTGAAGCTTTCTTT

clone size: .
CDR3 length: 15
J gene: TRBJ2-7
V gene: TRBV11-2
D gene: TRBD2
CDR3 protein: CASSLELAGAYEQYF
CDR3 DNA: TGTGCCAGCAGCTTAGAGTTAGCGGGCGCCTACGAGCAGTACTTC

clone size: .
CDR3 length: 17
J gene: TRBJ2-7
V gene: TRBV5-1
D gene: TRBD1
CDR3 protein: CASSLRFGTGSSYEQYF
CDR3 DNA: TGCGCCAGCAGCCTTAGATTCGGGACAGGGAGCTCCTACGAGCAGTACTTC

clone size: .
CDR3 length: 16
J gene: TRBJ2-7
V gene: TRBV6-6
D gene: TRBD2
CDR3 protein: CASSLWEGPRAYEQYF
CDR3 DNA: TGTGCCAGCAGTTTGTGGGAGGGCCCTCGTGCCTACGAGCAGTACTTC

clone size: .
CDR3 length: 14
J gene: TRBJ1-1
V gene: TRBV18
D gene: TRBD1
CDR3 protein: CASSPNRGYSEAFF
CDR3 DNA: TGTGCCAGCTCACCAAACAGGGGATACTCTGAAGCTTTCTTT

clone size: .
CDR3 length: 12
J gene: TRBJ1-2
V gene: TRBV30
D gene: .
CDR3 protein: CAIRVGVDGYTF
CDR3 DNA: TGTGCTATTAGGGTAGGGGTCGACGGCTACACCTTC

clone size: .
CDR3 length: 14
J gene: TRBJ2-7
V gene: TRBV2
D gene: TRBD1
CDR3 protein: CASSWTGSRYEQYF
CDR3 DNA: TGTGCCAGCAGTTGGACAGGGTCGAGGTACGAGCAGTACTTC

clone size: .
CDR3 length: 12
J gene: TRBJ2-1
V gene: TRBV2
D gene: .
CDR3 protein: CARGQRYNEQFF
CDR3 DNA: TGTGCCAGAGGACAGCGCTACAATGAGCAGTTCTTC

clone size: .
CDR3 length: 12
J gene: TRBJ1-1
V gene: TRBV7-9
D gene: .
CDR3 protein: CASSLVDSEAFF
CDR3 DNA: TGTGCCAGCAGCTTAGTTGACAGTGAAGCTTTTTTT

clone size: .
CDR3 length: 15
J gene: TRBJ1-1
V gene: TRBV18
D gene: .
CDR3 protein: CASSSSIAGNTEAFF
CDR3 DNA: TGTGCCAGCTCATCTTCGATAGCGGGGAACACTGAAGCTTTCTTT

clone size: .
CDR3 length: 16
J gene: TRBJ2-1
V gene: TRBV24-1
D gene: TRBD1
CDR3 protein: CATSDPGQVSYNEQFF
CDR3 DNA: TGTGCCACCAGTGACCCGGGACAGGTCTCCTACAATGAGCAGTTCTTC

clone size: .
CDR3 length: 15
J gene: TRBJ2-1
V gene: TRBV7-3
D gene: TRBD2
CDR3 protein: CASTLLAGAYNEQFF
CDR3 DNA: TGTGCCAGCACCCTACTAGCGGGGGCTTACAATGAGCAGTTCTTC

clone size: .
CDR3 length: 12
J gene: TRBJ2-7
V gene: TRBV29-1
D gene: .
CDR3 protein: CSVGNYGYEQYF
CDR3 DNA: TGCAGCGTTGGAAACTACGGCTACGAGCAGTACTTC

clone size: .
CDR3 length: 12
J gene: TRBJ1-1
V gene: TRBV5-5
D gene: .
CDR3 protein: CASSLAQSEAFF
CDR3 DNA: TGTGCCAGCAGCTTGGCCCAATCTGAAGCTTTCTTT

clone size: .
CDR3 length: 15
J gene: TRBJ2-3
V gene: TRBV10-3
D gene: .
CDR3 protein: CAIGELATSTDTQYF
CDR3 DNA: TGTGCCATCGGGGAGCTAGCGACTAGCACAGATACGCAGTATTTT

clone size: few
CDR3 length: 14
J gene: TRBJ1-3
V gene: TRBV18
D gene: .
CDR3 protein: CASSTGTLGNTIYF
CDR3 DNA: TGTGCCAGCTCCACCGGGACACTGGGAAACACCATATATTTT

clone size: few
CDR3 length: 15
J gene: TRBJ1-1
V gene: TRBV9
D gene: .
CDR3 protein: CASSVGGLKNTEAFF
CDR3 DNA: TGTGCCAGCAGCGTAGGAGGTCTGAAGAACACTGAAGCTTTCTTT

clone size: .
CDR3 length: 14
J gene: TRBJ2-7
V gene: TRBV12-2
D gene: .
CDR3 protein: CASRLTGEPYEQYF
CDR3 DNA: TGTGCAAGTCGCTTAACAGGGGAGCCCTACGAGCAGTACTTC